A single sample gave rise to the 5 T cell receptor beta chains below, sequenced in a study of T cell changes during pregnancy in multiple sclerosis. Repertoires were generated with immunoSEQ multiplex PCR, while TCRdb's copy carries only in-frame clones and drops some. Of 45,000 to 55,000 clones listed, around 94% were seen once; the top ten hold roughly 0.91%. The sample here was CD4+ T cells from peripheral blood mononuclear cells, taken in the second trimester of pregnancy. Every receptor here comes from a female donor in good health, enrolled as a control in a pregnancy study.

This sequence joins TRBV9 and TRBJ1-2; 7 bases align to TRBD1. Germline V lookup: CDR1 SGDLS, CDR2 YYNGEE. The CDR3 sequence is 15 residues long. V was pared by 3 bases and J by 5 bases, with 10 bases of the junction left unmatched. The CDR3 nucleotides are TGTGCCAGCAGCGCAAGGTCGCAGGGGGTTTATGGCTACACCTTC. This translates into CASSARSQGVYGYTF.

V is TRBV5-1 and J is TRBJ2-6, with a possible D match to TRBD1 (6 bases). CDR1 is SGHRS and CDR2 is YFSETQ in the germline V gene. CDR3 length: 15 amino acids. The ends were cut back, 2 bases at V and 2 bases at J, with 8 bases in the middle. The CDR3 sequence is CASSFSGAGANVLTF. CDR3 in DNA: TGCGCCAGCAGCTTTTCAGGGGCTGGGGCCAACGTCCTGACTTTC.

The gene calls are TRBV27 and TRBJ2-7; a weak D match, TRBD2 (5 bases). Trimming took off 7 bases at V and 5 bases at J, with 21 bases between the two ends. The CDR3 totals 15 residues. Germline V lookup: CDR1 MNHEY, CDR2 SMNVEV (reference sequence). The CDR3 protein is CASIPEEAPQNEQYF. DNA of the CDR3: TGTGCCAGCATACCCGAGGAGGCCCCTCAAAACGAGCAGTACTTC.

This sequence joins TRBV9 and TRBJ2-7; 12 bases match TRBD1. Germline V lookup: CDR1 SGDLS, CDR2 YYNGEE. V lost 2 bases, J lost 6 bases, and 3 bases stayed unmatched. The CDR3 totals 14 residues. The CDR3 bases are TGTGCCAGCAGCGTGGGACAGGGGGCATCCGAGCAGTACTTC. This translates into CASSVGQGASEQYF.

V usage is TRBV28 and J usage is TRBJ1-2; possibly TRBD1 for D (6 bases). Germline CDR1 and CDR2: MDHEN and SYDVKM. The CDR3 is 13 amino acids. The ends were cut back, 5 bases at V and 8 bases at J, with 15 bases in the middle. The CDR3 DNA is TGTGCCAGCAGTGATGCAGGGGTTCGGGGCTACACCTTC. Translating gives CASSDAGVRGYTF.